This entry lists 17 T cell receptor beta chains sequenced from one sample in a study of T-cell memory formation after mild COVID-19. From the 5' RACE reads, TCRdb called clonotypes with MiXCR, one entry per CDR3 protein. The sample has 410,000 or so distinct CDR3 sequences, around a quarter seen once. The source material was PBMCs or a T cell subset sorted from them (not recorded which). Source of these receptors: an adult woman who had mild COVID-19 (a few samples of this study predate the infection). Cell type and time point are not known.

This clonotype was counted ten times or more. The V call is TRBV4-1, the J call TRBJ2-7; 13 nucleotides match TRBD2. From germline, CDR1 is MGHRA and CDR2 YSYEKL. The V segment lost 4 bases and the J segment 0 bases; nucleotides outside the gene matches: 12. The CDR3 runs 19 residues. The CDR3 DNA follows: TGCGCCAGCAGCCCCTCCCTGGGACTAGCGGGGCTAAGCTCCTACGAGCAGTACTTC. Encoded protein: CASSPSLGLAGLSSYEQYF.

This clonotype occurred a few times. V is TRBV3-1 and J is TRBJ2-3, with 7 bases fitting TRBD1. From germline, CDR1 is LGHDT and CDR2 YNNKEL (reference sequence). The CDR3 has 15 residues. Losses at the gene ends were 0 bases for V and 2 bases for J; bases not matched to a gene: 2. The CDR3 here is CASSQEDRITDTQYF. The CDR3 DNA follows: TGTGCCAGCAGCCAAGAGGACAGGATCACAGATACGCAGTATTTT.

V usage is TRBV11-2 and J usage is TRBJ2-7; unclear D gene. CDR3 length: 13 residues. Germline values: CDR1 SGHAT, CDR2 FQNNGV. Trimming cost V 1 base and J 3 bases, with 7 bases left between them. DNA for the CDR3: TGTGCCAGCAGCTTAGGTCACCGCTACGAGCAGTACTTC. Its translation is CASSLGHRYEQYF.

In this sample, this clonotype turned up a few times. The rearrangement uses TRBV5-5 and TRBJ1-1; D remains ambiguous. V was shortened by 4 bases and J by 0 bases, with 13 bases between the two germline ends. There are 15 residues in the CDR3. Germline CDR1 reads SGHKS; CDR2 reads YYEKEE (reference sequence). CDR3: CASSPGPALNTEAFF. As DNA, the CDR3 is TGTGCCAGCAGCCCCGGACCCGCCCTGAACACTGAAGCTTTCTTT.

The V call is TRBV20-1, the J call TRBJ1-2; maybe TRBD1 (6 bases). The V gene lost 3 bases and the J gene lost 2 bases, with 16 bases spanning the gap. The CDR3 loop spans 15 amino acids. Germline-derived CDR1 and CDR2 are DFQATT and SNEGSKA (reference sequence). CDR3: CSASSQRQANYGYTF. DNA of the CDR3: TGCAGTGCTAGCTCTCAACGACAGGCCAACTATGGCTACACCTTC.

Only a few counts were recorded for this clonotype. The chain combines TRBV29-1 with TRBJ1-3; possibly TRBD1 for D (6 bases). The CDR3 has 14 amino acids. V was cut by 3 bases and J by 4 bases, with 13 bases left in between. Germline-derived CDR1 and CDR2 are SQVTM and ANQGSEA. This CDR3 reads CSVEVRGRGNTIYF. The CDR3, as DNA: TGCAGCGTTGAGGTCAGGGGTCGCGGAAACACCATATATTTT.

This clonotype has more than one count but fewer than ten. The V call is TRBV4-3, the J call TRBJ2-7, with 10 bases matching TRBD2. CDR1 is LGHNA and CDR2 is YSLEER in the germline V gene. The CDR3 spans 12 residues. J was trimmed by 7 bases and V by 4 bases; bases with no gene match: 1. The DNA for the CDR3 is TGCGCCAGCAGCCCGACTAGCGGGGAGCAGTACTTC. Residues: CASSPTSGEQYF.

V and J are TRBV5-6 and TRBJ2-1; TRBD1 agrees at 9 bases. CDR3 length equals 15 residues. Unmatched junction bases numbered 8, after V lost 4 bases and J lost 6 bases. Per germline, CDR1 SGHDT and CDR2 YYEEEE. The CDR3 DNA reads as TGTGCCAGCAGCCTACGGGACAGGGAATTCAATGAGCAGTTCTTC. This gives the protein CASSLRDREFNEQFF.

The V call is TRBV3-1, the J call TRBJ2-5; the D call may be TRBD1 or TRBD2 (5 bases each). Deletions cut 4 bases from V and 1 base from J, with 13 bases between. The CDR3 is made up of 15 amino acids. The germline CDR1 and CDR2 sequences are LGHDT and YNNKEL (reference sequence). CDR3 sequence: CASSPTPGTQETQYF. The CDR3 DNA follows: TGTGCCAGCAGCCCTACCCCAGGGACCCAAGAGACCCAGTACTTC.

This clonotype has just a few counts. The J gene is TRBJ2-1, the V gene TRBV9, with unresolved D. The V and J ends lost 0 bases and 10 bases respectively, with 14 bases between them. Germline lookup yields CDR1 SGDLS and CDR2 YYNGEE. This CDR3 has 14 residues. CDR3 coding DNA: TGTGCCAGCAGCGTAGGGGTTCTCGACGGAGAGCAGTTCTTC. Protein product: CASSVGVLDGEQFF.

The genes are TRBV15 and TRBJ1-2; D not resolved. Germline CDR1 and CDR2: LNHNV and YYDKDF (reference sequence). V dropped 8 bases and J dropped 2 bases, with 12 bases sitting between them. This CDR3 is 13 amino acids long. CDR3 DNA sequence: TGTGCCACCTCTCCGCGGAGAAACTATGGCTACACCTTC. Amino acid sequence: CATSPRRNYGYTF.

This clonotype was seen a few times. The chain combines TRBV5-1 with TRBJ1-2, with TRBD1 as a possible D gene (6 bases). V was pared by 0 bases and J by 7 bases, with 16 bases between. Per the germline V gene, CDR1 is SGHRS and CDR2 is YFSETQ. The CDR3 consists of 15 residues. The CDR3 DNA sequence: TGCGCCAGCAGCTTGGGTGGACAGAGCCTTGTTGGCTACACCTTC. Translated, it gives CASSLGGQSLVGYTF.

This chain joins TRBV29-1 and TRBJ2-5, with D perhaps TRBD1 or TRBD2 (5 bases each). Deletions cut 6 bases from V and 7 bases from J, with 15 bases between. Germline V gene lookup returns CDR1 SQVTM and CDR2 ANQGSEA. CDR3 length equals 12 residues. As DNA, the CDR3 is TGCAGCGTGGGGCGAGACGGGGCGACCCAGTACTTC. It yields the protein CSVGRDGATQYF.

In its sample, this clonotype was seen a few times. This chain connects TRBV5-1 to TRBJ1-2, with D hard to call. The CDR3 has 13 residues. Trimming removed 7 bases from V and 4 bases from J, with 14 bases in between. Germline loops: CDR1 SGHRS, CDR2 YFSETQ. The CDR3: CASRPKGGYGYTF. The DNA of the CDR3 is TGCGCCAGCCGTCCGAAGGGAGGCTATGGCTACACCTTC.

CDR3 amino acids: CSAREGSVEAFF. The CDR3 bases are TGCAGTGCTAGAGAGGGATCTGTGGAAGCTTTCTTT. This chain joins TRBV20-1 and TRBJ1-1; D is unresolved. Trimming pared 0 bases from V and 8 bases from J, leaving 10 bases between. Germline CDR1 reads DFQATT; CDR2 reads SNEGSKA (reference sequence). The CDR3 is made up of 12 amino acids.

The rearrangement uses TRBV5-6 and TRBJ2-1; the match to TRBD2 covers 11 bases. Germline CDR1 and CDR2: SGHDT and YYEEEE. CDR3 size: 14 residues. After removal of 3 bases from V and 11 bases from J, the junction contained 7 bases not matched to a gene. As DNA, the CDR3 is TGTGCCAGCAGCTCCGGGACTAGCGGATACCAGCAGTTCTTC. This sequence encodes CASSSGTSGYQQFF.

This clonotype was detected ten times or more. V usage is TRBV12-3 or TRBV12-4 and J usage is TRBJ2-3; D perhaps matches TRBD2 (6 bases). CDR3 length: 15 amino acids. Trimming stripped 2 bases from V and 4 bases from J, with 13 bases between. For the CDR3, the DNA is TGTGCCAGCAGTTTAACTAGCACCGGCGCAGATACGCAGTATTTT. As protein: CASSLTSTGADTQYF.